This T cell receptor (beta chain) stems from a study of T cell repertoires in ileal Crohn's disease. Study overall: MI samples are biopsies from the surgical specimen's proximal margin.

Study findings and constraints: High-frequency clones were more common in sorted CD8 than CD4 cells.

Some clones are missing from TCRdb's copy, which holds only in-frame ones; the method was immunoSEQ multiplex PCR. Here the sample spans around 7,000 clones, around 80% being singletons. As for this clone: What it recognizes is unknown.

Time point defined: proximal margin of the surgical specimen (macroscopically non-inflamed). The germline CDR1 and CDR2 sequences are SQVTM and ANQGSEA. V was pared by 4 bases and J by 2 bases, with 9 bases between. The length of the CDR3 is 14 residues. What was sequenced was ileal tissue. The V call is TRBV29-1, the J call TRBJ2-6; D call uncertain. The TCR was taken from an adult with Crohn's disease. The CDR3 DNA reads as TGCAGCGTTGTGTGGGCTACTGGGGCCAACGTCCTGACTTTC. Its translation is CSVVWATGANVLTF.